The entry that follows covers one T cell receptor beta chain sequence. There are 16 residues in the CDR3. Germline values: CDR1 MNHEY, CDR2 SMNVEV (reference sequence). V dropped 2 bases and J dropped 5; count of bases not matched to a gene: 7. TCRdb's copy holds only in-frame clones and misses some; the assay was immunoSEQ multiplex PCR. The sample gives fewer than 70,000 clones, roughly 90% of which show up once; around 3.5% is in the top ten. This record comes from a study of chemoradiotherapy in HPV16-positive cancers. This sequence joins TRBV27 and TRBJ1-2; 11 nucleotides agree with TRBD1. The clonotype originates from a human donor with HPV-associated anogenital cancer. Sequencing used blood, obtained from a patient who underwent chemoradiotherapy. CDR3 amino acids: CASSLEAGTGGYGYTF. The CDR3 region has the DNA TGTGCCAGCAGTTTAGAAGCGGGGACAGGGGGTTATGGCTACACCTTC.